This TCR beta chain appears in the sequencing data of a study of blood T cell repertoires in COVID-19. This CDR3 region has 13 residues. V shed 8 bases and J shed 10 bases, with 18 bases lying between them. The V gene's germline CDR1 is GTSNPN and CDR2 SVGIG (reference sequence). Sequencing used immunoSEQ multiplex PCR; TCRdb keeps in-frame clones, though not all of them. This table holds some 200,000 clones, roughly 82% found once. This TCR was recovered from a middle-aged woman with acute or convalescent COVID-19. The sample was peripheral blood. The gene calls are TRBV30 and TRBJ1-6; the D gene is possibly TRBD1 (6 bases). This chain's CDR3 is CAGGRGGSSPLHF. In DNA form, the CDR3 reads TGTGCCGGGGGTCGGGGGGGCTCGTCACCCCTCCACTTT.